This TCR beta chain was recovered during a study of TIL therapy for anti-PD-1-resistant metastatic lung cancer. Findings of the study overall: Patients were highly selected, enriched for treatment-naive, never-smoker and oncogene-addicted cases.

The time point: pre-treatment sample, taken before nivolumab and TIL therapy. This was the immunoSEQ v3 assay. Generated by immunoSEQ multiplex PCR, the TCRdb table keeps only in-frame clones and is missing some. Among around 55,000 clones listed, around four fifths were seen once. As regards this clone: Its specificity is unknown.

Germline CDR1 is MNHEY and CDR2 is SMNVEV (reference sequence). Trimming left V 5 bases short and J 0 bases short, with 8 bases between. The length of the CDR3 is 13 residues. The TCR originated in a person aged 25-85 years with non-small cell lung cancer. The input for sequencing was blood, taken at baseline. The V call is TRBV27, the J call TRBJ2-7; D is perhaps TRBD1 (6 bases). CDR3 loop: CASSGDNSYEQYF. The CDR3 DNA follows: TGTGCCAGCAGTGGGGACAACTCCTACGAGCAGTACTTC.